This T cell receptor beta chain was obtained from a study of T cells in localized non-small cell lung cancer. Findings and limits, study-wide: Heterogeneity remains possible, as sequencing covered one tumor region only.

This CDR3 spans 16 amino acids. The ends lost 5 bases at V and 5 bases at J; junction bases unmatched: 11. Germline V gene data show CDR1 as MRHNA and CDR2 as SNTAGT. About this clone itself: Its specificity is not known.

Here immunoSEQ multiplex PCR was the method, and the copy in TCRdb shows in-frame clones only, minus some. The table includes roughly 30,000 clones, roughly nine tenths detected once. The V call is TRBV6-4, the J call TRBJ2-2, with 7 bases matching TRBD2. The material sequenced was PBMCs, taken before any cancer treatment. This clonotype was obtained from a man aged 40-75 years with stage II lung adenocarcinoma. The CDR3, as DNA: TGTGCCAGCAGTCAATTTATAGCGGGTGCGACCGGGGAGCTGTTTTTT. Translation gives CASSQFIAGATGELFF.